The 28 T cell receptor beta chains below come from one sample, sequenced in a study of shared clonotypes between healthy human individuals. Data came from immunoSEQ multiplex PCR; TCRdb stores just in-frame clones and leaves some out. This table has some 500,000 clones, roughly three quarters appearing once. The material sequenced was PBMCs. Receptors originate from a woman aged 40 to 50 in good health. Some clones in this sample may be carry-over from other donors' samples.

This clone has a count of ten or more. The chain recombines TRBV6-5 with TRBJ1-5; D not resolved. Germline values: CDR1 MNHEY, CDR2 SVGAGI. CDR3 size: 15 residues. V lost 9 bases and J lost 5, with 20 bases in between. The CDR3 sequence is CARPTSQESDQPQHF. For the CDR3, the DNA is TGTGCCAGACCAACCTCCCAGGAATCGGATCAGCCCCAGCATTTT.

Worth noting for this clone: The same CDR3 also results from other DNA sequences found in this sample. The chain has TRBV18 and TRBJ1-1, with no clear D. CDR1 is KGHSH, CDR2 LQKENI, per germline. The CDR3 is 13 residues long. Trimming left V 2 bases short and J 1 base short, with 5 bases between. The CDR3 DNA is TGTGCCAGCTCACCAGGAGGGAACACTGAAGCTTTCTTT. Translated: CASSPGGNTEAFF.

With respect to this clone: A far bigger clonotype differs at one base, so this is likely a read error. This chain uses TRBV29-1 with TRBJ2-7; TRBD2 might be the D (6 bases). There are 12 residues in the CDR3. Deletions cut 7 bases from V and 2 bases from J, with 12 bases between. Germline CDR1 SQVTM, CDR2 ANQGSEA. This chain's CDR3 is CSARGGTYEQYF. The CDR3 bases are TGCAGCGCGCGGGGCGGAACCTACGAGCAGTACTTC.

The DNA for the CDR3 is TGCGCCAGCAGTCCCTGGGCCGGATCGGACTCCTACGAGCAGTACTTC. Translating gives CASSPWAGSDSYEQYF. The chain couples TRBV10-2 to TRBJ2-7; D not resolved. There are 16 residues in the CDR3. Germline assignment: CDR1 WSHSY and CDR2 SAAADI. The V and J ends lost 5 bases and 0 bases respectively, with 17 bases between them.

The chain is built from TRBV4-1 and TRBJ1-2; 7 bases fit TRBD1. V trimming: 0 bases; J trimming: 2 bases; junction bases outside the gene matches: 12. The CDR3 runs to 18 residues. CDR1 is MGHRA, CDR2 YSYEKL, per germline. The CDR3: CASSQERLRDSRNYGYTF. The CDR3 nucleotides are TGCGCCAGCAGCCAAGAGAGACTGAGGGACAGCCGCAACTATGGCTACACCTTC.

The V gene is TRBV6-5, the J gene TRBJ2-7, with a possible D match to TRBD1 (6 bases). Germline lookup yields CDR1 MNHEY and CDR2 SVGAGI. The CDR3 consists of 15 residues. The V end was cut by 2 bases, the J end by 1 base, with 12 bases between. CDR3 bases: TGTGCCAGCAGTTACGTATCAGGGGATTCCTACGAGCAGTACTTC. Its translation: CASSYVSGDSYEQYF.

The chain is built from TRBV28 and TRBJ1-1; weak D call: TRBD1 (6 bases). Between the trimmed V and J ends, which lost 3 bases and 3 bases, there was a span of 11 bases. The V gene's germline CDR1 is MDHEN and CDR2 SYDVKM. The CDR3 has 14 amino acids. This CDR3 reads CASSLDHRDTEAFF. CDR3 DNA sequence: TGTGCCAGCAGTTTGGATCACAGGGACACTGAAGCTTTCTTT.

The rearrangement uses TRBV19 and TRBJ1-1, with unresolved D. CDR1 is LNHDA, CDR2 SQIVND, per germline (reference sequence). V shed 2 bases and J shed 1 base, with 5 bases lying between them. The CDR3 has 13 amino acids. CDR3 region: CASSIRQNTEAFF. CDR3 coding DNA: TGTGCCAGTAGTATAAGGCAGAACACTGAAGCTTTCTTT.

In regard to this clone: The same CDR3 also results from other DNA sequences found in this sample. The CDR3 nucleotides are TGTGCCAGCTTCCCGACGGGGGGGAGTGACGAGCAGTACTTC. This translates into CASFPTGGSDEQYF. J is TRBJ2-7 and V is TRBV18; 8 bases map to TRBD2. V lost 7 bases and J lost 5; bases outside the gene matches: 10. CDR1 KGHSH and CDR2 LQKENI come from the germline V gene. CDR3 length: 14 residues.

V usage is TRBV15 and J usage is TRBJ1-5, with D perhaps matching TRBD1 (5 bases). This CDR3 comprises 13 residues. V was cut by 0 bases and J by 9 bases, with 9 bases left in between. CDR1 is LNHNV, CDR2 YYDKDF, per germline (reference sequence). The CDR3 sequence is CATSREQESPQHF. The CDR3 DNA is TGTGCCACCAGCAGAGAACAGGAGTCGCCCCAGCATTTT.

The chain has TRBV28 and TRBJ1-3, with D possibly being TRBD1 (5 bases). V lost 6 bases and J 0 bases, leaving 9 bases between the germline ends. This CDR3 has 14 amino acids. Germline V CDR1 and CDR2: MDHEN, SYDVKM. In nucleotides, the CDR3 is TGTGCCAGCAGAGACAGCGACTCTGGAAACACCATATATTTT. It yields the protein CASRDSDSGNTIYF.

V gene TRBV25-1 combines with J gene TRBJ2-1, with 7 nucleotides matching TRBD1. The CDR3 is 18 residues long. Germline loops: CDR1 MGHDK, CDR2 SYGVNS. The ends lost 1 base at V and 8 bases at J; junction bases unmatched: 17. CDR3 protein: CASSELSTGAWTRDEQFF. CDR3 sequence (DNA): TGTGCCAGCAGTGAATTAAGTACAGGGGCCTGGACGAGGGATGAGCAGTTCTTC.

Turning to this clone: Only one base separates this from a far larger clonotype, so it likely reflects a read error. V is TRBV30 and J is TRBJ2-1; possible D gene TRBD2, 6 bases. V was clipped by 1 base and J by 7 bases, with 17 bases between them. In germline, CDR1 is GTSNPN, CDR2 SVGIG (reference sequence). The CDR3 loop spans 15 amino acids. CDR3 sequence reads: CAWSGNSGPQNEQFF. The DNA of the CDR3 is TGTGCCTGGAGTGGGAATAGCGGACCACAGAATGAGCAGTTCTTC.

This clone was counted only a few times. The chain combines TRBV7-9 with TRBJ2-7; 8 nucleotides line up with TRBD1. This CDR3 has 14 amino acids. CDR1 is SEHNR, CDR2 FQNEAQ, per germline (reference sequence). V shed 5 bases, J shed 5 bases, and the junction held 8 bases outside the gene matches. The CDR3 region is CASSLSSGGHEQYF. The CDR3 DNA is TGTGCCAGCAGCCTCAGTTCAGGGGGCCACGAGCAGTACTTC.

For the CDR3, the DNA is TGCGCCAGCAGCTCTATAGCGGGCCCAGATACGCAGTATTTT. Translating gives CASSSIAGPDTQYF. The chain links TRBV5-1 to TRBJ2-3; 7 bases agree with TRBD2. Germline trimming cut 3 bases from V and 4 bases from J; bases unmatched to any gene: 5. The germline gives CDR1 SGHRS, CDR2 YFSETQ. This CDR3 has 14 residues.

This rearrangement joins TRBV30 to TRBJ2-7; TRBD2 might be the D (5 bases). V lost 3 bases, J lost 0 bases, and 9 bases lay in between. The CDR3 has 13 amino acids. Germline CDR1 reads GTSNPN; CDR2 reads SVGIG (reference sequence). The CDR3 spells CAWSAGVSYEQYF. The CDR3 region has the DNA TGTGCCTGGAGCGCCGGGGTCTCCTACGAGCAGTACTTC.

For this clone: A read error is possible here, since a much larger clone lies one base away. The sample has other DNA sequences that encode this CDR3 too. The V call is TRBV29-1, the J call TRBJ1-3; D might be TRBD1 (6 bases). V lost 7 bases and J lost 4, with 14 bases in between. The germline V gene has CDR1 SQVTM and CDR2 ANQGSEA. The CDR3 runs to 13 residues. CDR3 region: CSAYRDSGNTIYF. CDR3 sequence (DNA): TGCAGCGCGTACAGGGACTCCGGAAACACCATATATTTT. The complete variable domain, with remaining parts taken from reference TRBV29-1 and TRBJ1-3, reads SAVISQKPSRDICQRGTSLTIQCQVDSQVTMMFWYRQQPGQSLTLIATANQGSEATYESGFVIDKFPISRPNLTFSTLTVSNMSPEDSSIYLCSAYRDSGNTIYFGEGSWLTVV.

The chain is built from TRBV29-1 and TRBJ2-1, with D possibly TRBD1 on 5 matching bases. Germline lookup yields CDR1 SQVTM and CDR2 ANQGSEA. Trimming pared 8 bases from V and 3 bases from J, leaving 11 bases between. This CDR3 has 12 amino acids. The CDR3 loop reads CSSGHDYNEQFF. CDR3 bases: TGCAGCTCTGGACATGACTACAATGAGCAGTTCTTC.

The chain joins TRBV2 to TRBJ2-3, with 9 bases aligning to TRBD1. This CDR3 comprises 18 residues. Per the germline V gene, CDR1 is SNHLY and CDR2 is FYNNEI. Trimming cost V 6 bases and J 5 bases; bases outside gene matches: 18. The DNA for the CDR3 is TGTGCCAGCAGACGCACGAAAGGGGTACAGGGGGCGGGAGATACGCAGTATTTT. Translating gives CASRRTKGVQGAGDTQYF.

V gene TRBV7-8 combines with J gene TRBJ2-7; D unclear. Germline V gives CDR1 SGHVS, CDR2 FQNEAQ. There are 14 residues in the CDR3. V was shortened by 4 bases and J by 2 bases, with 12 bases between the two germline ends. For the CDR3, the DNA is TGTGCCAGCAGCTCCGATTACTCACCCTACGAGCAGTACTTC. Its translation is CASSSDYSPYEQYF.

A remark on this clone: This likely stems from a read error, as it lies one base from a far larger clone. The chain is built from TRBV4-1 and TRBJ1-5, with D tentatively TRBD1 (6 bases). In germline, CDR1 is MGHRA, CDR2 YSYEKL. The CDR3 consists of 15 residues. CDR3 in amino acids: CAGSQGQLSNQPQHF. CDR3 bases: TGCGCCGGCAGCCAAGGACAGCTTAGCAATCAGCCCCAGCATTTT.

The table lists this clone with many counts. This sample also contains other DNA sequences that code for the same CDR3. The rearrangement joins TRBV2 to TRBJ1-3; D may be TRBD1 (6 bases). CDR1 is SNHLY and CDR2 is FYNNEI in the germline V gene. This CDR3 comprises 13 residues. The V end lost 10 bases, the J end lost 4 bases, and 14 bases lay between the germline ends. In DNA form, the CDR3 reads TGTGCCACCCGAATTGGACAGGGAAACACCATATATTTT. It translates to CATRIGQGNTIYF.

The rearrangement uses TRBV15 and TRBJ2-7, with 8 bases aligning to TRBD1. V lost 3 bases to trimming and J lost 5 bases; unmatched junction nucleotides: 12. There are 16 residues in the CDR3. The V gene's germline CDR1 is LNHNV and CDR2 YYDKDF (reference sequence). The CDR3 region is CATSRGGSTGVNEQYF. The CDR3 DNA sequence: TGTGCCACCAGCAGGGGGGGTTCGACAGGGGTTAACGAGCAGTACTTC.

The CDR3 reads CASSRAQETQYF. The CDR3 bases are TGTGCCAGCTCCCGCGCACAAGAGACCCAGTACTTC. The V and J genes are TRBV18 and TRBJ2-5; D is unresolved. The V end was cut by 6 bases, the J end by 2 bases, with 7 bases between. The CDR3 consists of 12 residues. In germline, CDR1 is KGHSH, CDR2 LQKENI.

Only a few counts were recorded for this clone. The chain has TRBV10-2 and TRBJ2-1, with 11 bases aligning to TRBD2. With V trimmed by 8 bases and J by 4 bases, 1 base remained unmatched. Germline assignment: CDR1 WSHSY and CDR2 SAAADI. The CDR3 spans 13 residues. CDR3 in amino acids: CASGTSGYNEQFF. Written as DNA, the CDR3 is TGCGCCAGCGGGACTAGCGGATACAATGAGCAGTTCTTC.

Points on this clone: A far larger clone is a single base away, which makes a read error likely. The chain has TRBV15 and TRBJ2-7; TRBD2 matches at 14 bases. Germline CDR1 and CDR2: LNHNV and YYDKDF (reference sequence). The CDR3 contains 16 residues. DNA for the CDR3: TGTGCCTCCAGCAGGGACCCGGGACTAGCGGGAGCCGAGCAGTACTTC. Translating gives CASSRDPGLAGAEQYF.

As for this clone: A far larger clone is off by one base, so a read error is likely. The chain employs TRBV30 and TRBJ2-4; D is unclear. CDR3 length: 14 amino acids. Germline loops: CDR1 GTSNPN, CDR2 SVGIG (reference sequence). The CDR3 spells CAWETSPAKNTQYF. CDR3 coding DNA: TGTGCCTGGGAAACTTCCCCGGCCAAAAACACTCAGTACTTC.

Details on this clone: A much larger clone lies one base from this, so it may be a read error. The rearrangement uses TRBV9 and TRBJ2-3; unclear D gene. Trimming took 4 bases from V and 2 from J, leaving 5 bases between them. CDR1 and CDR2 (germline): SGDLS, YYNGEE. The CDR3 is 12 amino acids. This chain's CDR3 is CASSPSTDTQYF. The CDR3 nucleotides are TGTGCCAGCAGCCCTTCCACAGATACGCAGTATTTT.